This T cell receptor (beta chain) was retrieved from a study of cytomegalovirus exposure and HLA in healthy donors. Across the study: Among about 179 million T cells, an earlier analysis found 95 million to 140 million unique TCR beta sequences. The study, taken as a whole, reports: The study recorded over 150 TCR beta chains that were cytomegalovirus-associated. DRB1 had the most TCR associations and HLA-C the fewest, a later analysis found, with rates varying by HLA locus.

Of note for this clone: Its antigen is as yet unknown.

The CDR3 extends over 14 amino acids. With 5 bases removed from V and 3 bases from J, the gap between germline ends came to 14 bases. CDR1 and CDR2 (germline): SGHRS, YFSETQ. Both 60 Vbeta primers and 13 Jbeta primers went into the PCR. Libraries were prepared by immunoSEQ multiplex PCR; TCRdb keeps only in-frame clonotypes and omits some of them. Of about 140,000 clones in the sample, more than 60% are singletons; the top ten hold under 11%. The receptor was isolated from a man aged 25 to 40 in good health and CMV-seropositive. The sequenced sample consisted of PBMCs. The rearrangement links TRBV5-1 to TRBJ1-1; D might be TRBD1 (5 bases). The CDR3 DNA is TGCGCCAGCAGGCCAGGGTTTATTGACACTGAAGCTTTCTTT. As protein: CASRPGFIDTEAFF.